The clone carrying this T cell receptor beta chain showed up just a few times. Its specificity is unknown. Using its own MiXCR run on the reads, TCRdb lists one record per CDR3 protein. Among fewer than 250,000 distinct CDR3 sequences listed, roughly 12% were seen once. CDR3 length: 15 residues. CDR1 and CDR2 from the germline V gene are SGHRS and YFSETQ. V was trimmed by 0 bases and J by 4 bases, leaving 13 bases between them. This entry is derived from a study of T cell repertoires in cytomegalovirus infection. Overall study: Indicated by public TCR beta signatures were CMV infection and matching HLA type. Study outcomes and limitations: Of the TCR beta families, the public ones yielded a cumulative frequency that identified carriers of CMV plus the relevant HLA. Ex vivo, HLA-C-restricted CMV-specific TCR beta clonotypes prevailed over the rest of the response.

This sequence joins TRBV5-1 and TRBJ1-1; tentatively, D is TRBD1 (6 bases). Sequenced sample: PBMCs. This clonotype originated in a human donor in good health (CMV status not recorded). Some clones in this sample may be carry-over from other donors' samples. The CDR3 spells CASSLDRAMSTEAFF. The CDR3 DNA follows: TGCGCCAGCAGCTTGGACAGGGCGATGAGCACTGAAGCTTTCTTT.